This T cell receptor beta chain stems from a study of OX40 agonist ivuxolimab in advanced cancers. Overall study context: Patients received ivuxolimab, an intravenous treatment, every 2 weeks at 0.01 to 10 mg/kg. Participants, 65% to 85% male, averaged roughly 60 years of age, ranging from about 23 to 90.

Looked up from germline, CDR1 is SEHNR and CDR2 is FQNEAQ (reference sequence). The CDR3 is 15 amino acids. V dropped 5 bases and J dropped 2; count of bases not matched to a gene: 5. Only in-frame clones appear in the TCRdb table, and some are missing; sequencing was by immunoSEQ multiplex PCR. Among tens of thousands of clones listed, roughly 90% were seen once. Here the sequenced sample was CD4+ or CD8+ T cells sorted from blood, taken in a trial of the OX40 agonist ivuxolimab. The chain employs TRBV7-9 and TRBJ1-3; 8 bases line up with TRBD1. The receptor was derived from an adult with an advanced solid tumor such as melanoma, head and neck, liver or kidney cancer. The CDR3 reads CASSKTGVPGNTIYF. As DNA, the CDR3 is TGTGCCAGCAGCAAGACAGGGGTGCCTGGAAACACCATATATTTT. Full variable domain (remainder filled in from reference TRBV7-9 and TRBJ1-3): DTGVSQNPRHKITKRGQNVTFRCDPISEHNRLYWYRQTLGQGPEFLTYFQNEAQLEKSRLLSDRFSAERPKGSFSTLEIQRTEQGDSAMYLCASSKTGVPGNTIYFGEGSWLTVV.